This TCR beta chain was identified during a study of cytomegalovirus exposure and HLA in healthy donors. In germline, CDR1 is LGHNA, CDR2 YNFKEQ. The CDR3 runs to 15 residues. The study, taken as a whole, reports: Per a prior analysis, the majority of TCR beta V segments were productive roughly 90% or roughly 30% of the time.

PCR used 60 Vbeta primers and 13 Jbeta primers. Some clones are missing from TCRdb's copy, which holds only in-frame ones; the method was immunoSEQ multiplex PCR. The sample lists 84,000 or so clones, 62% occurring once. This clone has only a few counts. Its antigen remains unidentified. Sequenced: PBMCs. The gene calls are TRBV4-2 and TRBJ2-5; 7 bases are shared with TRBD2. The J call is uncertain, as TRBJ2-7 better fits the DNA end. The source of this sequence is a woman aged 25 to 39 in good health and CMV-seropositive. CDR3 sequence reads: CASSPPGGGDYEQYF. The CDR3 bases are TGTGCCAGCAGCCCTCCCGGTGGGGGGGACTACGAGCAGTACTTC.